Following are 3 T cell receptor beta chains from one sample sequenced in a study of T cell clusters in autoimmune cytopenias. Multiplex touch-down PCR amplified TRB using TRB-A and TRB-B pools in one tube. Reprocessing the multiplex PCR reads, TCRdb reports a single entry for every CDR3 protein and omits DNA. The table lists several thousand distinct CDR3 sequences, with about 4.2% in the top ten. Each sample's input was 200 to 300 ng genomic DNA, 40,000 or so genome equivalents. These records were also assigned to another study, of T cell repertoires in aging, cancer and after chemotherapy.

Sample: peripheral blood. The receptor source for this set is a human donor in good health.

By frequency, this clonotype registers medium-sized (0.01 to 0.1%). The chain employs TRBV6-5 and TRBJ2-1; lacking DNA, the TRBD2 call made by TCRdb goes unchecked. Per the germline V gene, CDR1 is MNHEY and CDR2 is SVGAGI. The CDR3 has 15 amino acids. The CDR3 here is CASSYFSGGNNEQFF.

This clonotype counts as medium-sized (0.01 to 0.1%) by frequency. The chain employs TRBV27 and TRBJ2-2. CDR1 is MNHEY and CDR2 is SMNVEV in the germline V gene (reference sequence). The CDR3 has 17 amino acids. The CDR3 protein is CASSLRWSDSNTGELFF.

This chain joins TRBV30 and TRBJ1-4. The CDR3 is made up of 17 amino acids. From germline, CDR1 is GTSNPN and CDR2 SVGIG (reference sequence). CDR3 region: CAWSVGGLPGDGEKLFF.